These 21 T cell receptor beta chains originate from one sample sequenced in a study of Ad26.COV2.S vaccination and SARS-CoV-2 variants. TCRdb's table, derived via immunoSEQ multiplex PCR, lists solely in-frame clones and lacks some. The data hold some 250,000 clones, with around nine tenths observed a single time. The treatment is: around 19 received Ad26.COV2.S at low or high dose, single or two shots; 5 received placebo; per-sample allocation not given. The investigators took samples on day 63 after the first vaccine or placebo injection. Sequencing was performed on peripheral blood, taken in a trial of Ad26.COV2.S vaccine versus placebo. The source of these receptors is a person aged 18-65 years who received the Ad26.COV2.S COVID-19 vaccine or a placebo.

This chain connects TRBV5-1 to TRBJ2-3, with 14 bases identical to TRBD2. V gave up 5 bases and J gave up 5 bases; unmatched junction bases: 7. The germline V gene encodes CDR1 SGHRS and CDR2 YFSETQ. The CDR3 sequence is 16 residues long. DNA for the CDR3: TGCGCCAGCAGTCGGGACGGGACTAGCGGGGGAGATACGCAGTATTTT. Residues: CASSRDGTSGGDTQYF.

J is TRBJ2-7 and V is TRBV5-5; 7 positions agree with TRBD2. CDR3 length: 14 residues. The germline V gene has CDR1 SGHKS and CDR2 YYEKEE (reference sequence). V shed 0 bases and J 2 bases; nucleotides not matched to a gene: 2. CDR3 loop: CASSLAGGTYEQYF. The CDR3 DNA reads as TGTGCCAGCAGCTTGGCGGGAGGAACCTACGAGCAGTACTTC.

In DNA form, the CDR3 reads TGTGCCAGCAGTTTTCCGGCAGACTCACGGTCAGATACGCAGTATTTT. This codes for CASSFPADSRSDTQYF. The genes are TRBV28 and TRBJ2-3; no reliable D call. CDR3 length: 16 amino acids. V gave up 3 bases and J gave up 4 bases, with 17 bases separating them. Germline V gene lookup returns CDR1 MDHEN and CDR2 SYDVKM. The full variable domain, its missing parts supplied by reference TRBV28 and TRBJ2-3, is DVKVTQSSRYLVKRTGEKVFLECVQDMDHENMFWYRQDPGLGLRLIYFSYDVKMKEKGDIPEGYSVSREKKERFSLILESASTNQTSMYLCASSFPADSRSDTQYFGPGTRLTVL.

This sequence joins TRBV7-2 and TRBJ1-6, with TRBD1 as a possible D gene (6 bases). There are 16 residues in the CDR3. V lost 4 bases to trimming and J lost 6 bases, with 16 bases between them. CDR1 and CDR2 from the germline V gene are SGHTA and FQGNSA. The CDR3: CASSWPTRGINSPLHF. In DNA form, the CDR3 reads TGTGCCAGCAGCTGGCCTACGAGGGGGATTAATTCACCCCTCCACTTT.

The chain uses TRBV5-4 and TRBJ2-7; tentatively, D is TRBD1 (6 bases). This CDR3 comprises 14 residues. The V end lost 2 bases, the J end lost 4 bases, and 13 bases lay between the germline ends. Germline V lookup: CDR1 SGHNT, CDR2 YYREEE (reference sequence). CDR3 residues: CASSLDRREYEQYF. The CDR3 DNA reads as TGTGCCAGCAGCTTAGACAGGAGAGAGTACGAGCAGTACTTC.

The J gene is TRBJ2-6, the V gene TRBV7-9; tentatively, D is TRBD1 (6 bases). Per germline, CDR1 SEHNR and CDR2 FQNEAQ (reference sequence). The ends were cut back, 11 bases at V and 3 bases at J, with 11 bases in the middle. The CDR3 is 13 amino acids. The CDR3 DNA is TGTGCCGGTACAGGGCTTGGGGCCAACGTCCTGACTTTC. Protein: CAGTGLGANVLTF.

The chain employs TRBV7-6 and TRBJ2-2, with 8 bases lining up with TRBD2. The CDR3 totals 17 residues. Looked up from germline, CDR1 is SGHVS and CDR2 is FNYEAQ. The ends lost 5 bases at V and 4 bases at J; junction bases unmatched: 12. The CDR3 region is CASSARAGVGSTGELFF. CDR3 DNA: TGTGCCAGCAGCGCACGAGCGGGAGTGGGGAGCACCGGGGAGCTGTTTTTT. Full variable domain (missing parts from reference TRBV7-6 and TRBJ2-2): GAGVSQSPRYKVTKRGQDVALRCDPISGHVSLYWYRQALGQGPEFLTYFNYEAQQDKSGLPNDRFSAERPEGSISTLTIQRTEQRDSAMYRCASSARAGVGSTGELFFGEGSRLTVL.

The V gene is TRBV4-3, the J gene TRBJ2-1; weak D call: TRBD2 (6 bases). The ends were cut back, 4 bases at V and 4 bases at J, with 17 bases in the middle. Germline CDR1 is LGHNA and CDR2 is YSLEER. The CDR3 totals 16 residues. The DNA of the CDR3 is TGCGCCAGCAGCCGAGGTACCGGGACTCCATACAATGAGCAGTTCTTC. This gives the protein CASSRGTGTPYNEQFF.

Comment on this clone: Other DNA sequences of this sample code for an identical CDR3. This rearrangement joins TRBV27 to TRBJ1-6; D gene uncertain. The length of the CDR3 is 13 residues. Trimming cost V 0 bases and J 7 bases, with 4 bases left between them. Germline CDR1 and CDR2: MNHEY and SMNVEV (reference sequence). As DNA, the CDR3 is TGTGCCAGCAGTTTATCAGGGAATTCACCCCTCCACTTT. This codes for CASSLSGNSPLHF.

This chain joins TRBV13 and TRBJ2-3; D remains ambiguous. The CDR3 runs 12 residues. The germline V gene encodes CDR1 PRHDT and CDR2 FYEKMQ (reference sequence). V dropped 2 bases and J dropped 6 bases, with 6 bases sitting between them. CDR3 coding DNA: TGTGCCAGCAGCTTATCCGTGGATACGCAGTATTTT. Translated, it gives CASSLSVDTQYF.

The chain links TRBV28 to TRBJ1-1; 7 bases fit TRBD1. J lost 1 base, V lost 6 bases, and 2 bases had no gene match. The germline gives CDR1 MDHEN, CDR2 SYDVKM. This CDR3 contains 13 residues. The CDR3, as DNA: TGTGCCAGCAGCGGACAGGCGAACACTGAAGCTTTCTTT. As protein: CASSGQANTEAFF.

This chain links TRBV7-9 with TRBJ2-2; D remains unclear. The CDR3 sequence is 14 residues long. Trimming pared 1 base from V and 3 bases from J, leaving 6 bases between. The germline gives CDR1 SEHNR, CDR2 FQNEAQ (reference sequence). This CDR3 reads CASSLEAYTGELFF. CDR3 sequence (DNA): TGTGCCAGCAGCTTAGAAGCGTACACCGGGGAGCTGTTTTTT.

The CDR3 region is CASGLTGGGRYNEQFF. Written as DNA, the CDR3 is TGTGCTAGTGGTTTGACCGGCGGGGGGCGTTACAATGAGCAGTTCTTC. The chain couples TRBV12-5 to TRBJ2-1, with TRBD2 matching 8 bases. The CDR3 totals 16 residues. Trimming took 2 bases from V and 4 from J; bases not matched to a gene: 7. Germline loops: CDR1 LGHNT, CDR2 FRNRAP. Full variable domain (rest looked up from reference TRBV12-5 and TRBJ2-1): DARVTQTPRHKVTEMGQEVTMRCQPILGHNTVFWYRQTMMQGLELLAYFRNRAPLDDSGMPKDRFSAEMPDATLATLKIQPSEPRDSAVYFCASGLTGGGRYNEQFFGPGTRLTVL.

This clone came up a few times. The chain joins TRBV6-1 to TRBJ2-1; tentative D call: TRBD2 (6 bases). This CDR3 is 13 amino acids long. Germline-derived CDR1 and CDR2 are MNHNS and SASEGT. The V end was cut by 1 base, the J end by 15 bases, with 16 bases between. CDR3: CASSEGGGVVRFF. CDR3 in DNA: TGTGCCAGCAGTGAAGGGGGCGGGGTCGTCCGGTTCTTC.

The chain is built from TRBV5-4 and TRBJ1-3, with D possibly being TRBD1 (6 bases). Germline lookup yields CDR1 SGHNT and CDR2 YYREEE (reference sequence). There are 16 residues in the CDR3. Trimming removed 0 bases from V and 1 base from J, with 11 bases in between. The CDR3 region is CASSLEGVRSGNTIYF. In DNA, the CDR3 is TGTGCCAGCAGCTTGGAGGGGGTCAGGTCTGGAAACACCATATATTTT.

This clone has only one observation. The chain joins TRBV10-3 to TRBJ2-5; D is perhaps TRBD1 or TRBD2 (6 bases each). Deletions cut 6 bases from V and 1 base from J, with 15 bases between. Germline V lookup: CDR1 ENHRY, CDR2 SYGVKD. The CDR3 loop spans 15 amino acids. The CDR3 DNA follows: TGTGCCATCAGGGGGGGCCAGGGGCCCCAAGAGACCCAGTACTTC. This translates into CAIRGGQGPQETQYF.

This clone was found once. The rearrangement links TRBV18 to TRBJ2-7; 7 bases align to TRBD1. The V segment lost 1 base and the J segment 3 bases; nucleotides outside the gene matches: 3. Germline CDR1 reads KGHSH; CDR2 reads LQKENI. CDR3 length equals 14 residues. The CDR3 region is CASSPQTGDYEQYF. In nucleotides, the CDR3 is TGTGCCAGCTCACCACAAACAGGGGACTACGAGCAGTACTTC.

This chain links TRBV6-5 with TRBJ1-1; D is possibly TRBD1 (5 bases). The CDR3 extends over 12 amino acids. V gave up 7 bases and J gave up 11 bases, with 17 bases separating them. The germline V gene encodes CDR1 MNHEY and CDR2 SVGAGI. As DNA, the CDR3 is TGTGCCAGCATGGGGGACGGATGGCGGGCTTTCTTT. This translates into CASMGDGWRAFF.

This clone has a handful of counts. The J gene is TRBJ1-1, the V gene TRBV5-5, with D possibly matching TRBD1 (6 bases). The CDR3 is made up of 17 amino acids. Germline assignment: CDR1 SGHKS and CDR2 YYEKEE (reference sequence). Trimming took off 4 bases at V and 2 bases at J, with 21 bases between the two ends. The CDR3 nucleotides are TGTGCCAGCAGCAGTAGAGCAGGGGCTCAGGGAAACACTGAAGCTTTCTTT. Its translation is CASSSRAGAQGNTEAFF.

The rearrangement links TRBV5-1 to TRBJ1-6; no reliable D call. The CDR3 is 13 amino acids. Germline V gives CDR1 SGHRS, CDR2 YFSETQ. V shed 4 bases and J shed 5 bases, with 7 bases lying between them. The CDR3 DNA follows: TGCGCCAGCAGCCCCGATAATAATTCACCCCTCCACTTT. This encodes CASSPDNNSPLHF.

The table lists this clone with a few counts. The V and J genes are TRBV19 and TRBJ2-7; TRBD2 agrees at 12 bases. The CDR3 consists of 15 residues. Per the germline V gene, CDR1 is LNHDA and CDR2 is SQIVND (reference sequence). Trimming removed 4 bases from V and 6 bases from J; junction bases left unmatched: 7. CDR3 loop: CASSTRLAGVSEQYF. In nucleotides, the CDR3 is TGTGCCAGTAGTACTAGACTAGCGGGAGTAAGCGAGCAGTACTTC.